These 30 T cell receptor beta chains were sequenced from one sample in a study of relationships among human T cell subsets. TCR alpha and beta CDR3s were amplified from mRNA by semiquantitative ARM-PCR. ARM-PCR used tagged nested gene-specific primers, then communal superprimers for exponential amplification. Each CDR3 protein is one row after TCRdb ran MiXCR on the multiplex PCR reads. The sample holds some 16,000 distinct CDR3 sequences, about 60% seen once. Material for sequencing was total T cells sorted from blood. These receptors all stem from a man aged 35-49 years in good health.

The chain uses TRBV15 and TRBJ1-6, with 8 bases matching TRBD1. The J segment lost 9 bases and the V segment lost 9 bases, leaving 13 bases of the junction unmatched. Germline V gene sequence: CDR1 LNHNV, CDR2 YYDKDF (reference sequence). The CDR3 runs 15 residues. The CDR3 reads CATRSTDRAASPLHF. The CDR3 nucleotides are TGTGCCACAAGGTCAACGGACAGGGCAGCTTCACCCCTCCACTTT.

The chain couples TRBV28 to TRBJ2-7; 7 bases are a match to TRBD1. Per germline, CDR1 MDHEN and CDR2 SYDVKM. The CDR3 totals 14 residues. J gave up 6 bases and V 6 bases, and 11 bases lay outside the gene matches. This chain's CDR3 is CASSRADRNAEQYF. CDR3 bases: TGTGCCAGCAGCCGGGCGGACAGGAACGCCGAGCAGTACTTC.

V is TRBV5-1 and J is TRBJ2-4; the match to TRBD2 covers 10 bases. J gave up 0 bases and V 0 bases, and 6 bases lay outside the gene matches. Germline-derived CDR1 and CDR2 are SGHRS and YFSETQ. The CDR3 totals 18 residues. CDR3 DNA sequence: TGCGCCAGCAGCTTGGAGGTAGCGGGAGGTATAGCCAAAAACATTCAGTACTTC. This encodes CASSLEVAGGIAKNIQYF.

V is TRBV20-1 and J is TRBJ2-2; the D gene is possibly TRBD1 (5 bases). V was pared by 6 bases and J by 0 bases, with 8 bases between. The CDR3 has 13 residues. CDR1 is DFQATT, CDR2 SNEGSKA, per germline (reference sequence). This CDR3 reads CSAKGSNTGELFF. DNA for the CDR3: TGCAGTGCGAAGGGGTCGAACACCGGGGAGCTGTTTTTT.

In its sample, this clonotype was seen a few times. The CDR3 DNA reads TGTGCCAGCAGTTTAATTCTGGCGGGTAACTCCTACAATGAGCAGTTCTTC. Its translation: CASSLILAGNSYNEQFF. The chain employs TRBV28 and TRBJ2-1; D possibly corresponds to TRBD2 (5 bases). Trimming took off 2 bases at V and 0 bases at J, with 14 bases between the two ends. Germline V lookup: CDR1 MDHEN, CDR2 SYDVKM. This CDR3 region has 17 residues.

V is TRBV4-1 and J is TRBJ1-6, with D maybe TRBD1 (5 bases). The CDR3 has 15 residues. V lost 1 base and J 7 bases, leaving 11 bases between the germline ends. Germline V gene data show CDR1 as MGHRA and CDR2 as YSYEKL. The CDR3 sequence is CASSQGWGENSPLHF. The CDR3 DNA reads TGCGCCAGCAGCCAAGGATGGGGGGAGAATTCACCCCTCCACTTT.

Worth noting for this clonotype: One junction end disagrees with the germline gene, perhaps due to a read error. This chain links TRBV5-4 with TRBJ2-7, with D unresolved. The CDR3 runs to 14 residues. Germline lookup yields CDR1 SGHNT and CDR2 YYREEE (reference sequence). CDR3 sequence (DNA): TGCGCCAGCAGCCCCCGGGCTCGCCCCTACGAGCAGTACTTC. This gives the protein CASSPRARPYEQYF.

The rearrangement links TRBV12-3 or TRBV12-4 to TRBJ2-5; maybe TRBD2 (6 bases). The germline V and J ends were trimmed by 5 bases and 5 bases, with 12 bases remaining between them. This CDR3 has 13 amino acids. The chain's CDR3 is CASSNGEVETQYF. As DNA, the CDR3 is TGTGCCAGCAGTAACGGGGAGGTCGAGACCCAGTACTTC.

This clonotype was detected once. V and J are TRBV5-1 and TRBJ2-1; tentatively, D is TRBD2 (6 bases). Gene TRBJ2-5 matches the end of the DNA better, so the J call may be wrong. Germline CDR1 is SGHRS and CDR2 is YFSETQ. The CDR3 is 14 residues long. CDR3 in DNA: TGCGCCAGCAGCGATTTAGCGGCCGGGGAGACCCAGTACTTC. It codes for CASSDLAAGETQYF.

J is TRBJ1-3 and V is TRBV4-1; no firm D call. The V gene's germline CDR1 is MGHRA and CDR2 YSYEKL. The V end lost 0 bases, the J end lost 8 bases, and 14 bases lay between the germline ends. CDR3 length: 15 amino acids. The CDR3 protein is CASSQEGGARHTIYF. The CDR3 DNA reads TGCGCCAGCAGCCAAGAGGGTGGCGCCCGCCACACCATATATTTT.

The genes are TRBV2 and TRBJ2-7; TRBD2 is a possible D gene (5 bases). Germline V lookup: CDR1 SNHLY, CDR2 FYNNEI. Between the trimmed V and J ends, which lost 6 bases and 4 bases, there was a span of 19 bases. This CDR3 is 15 amino acids long. The CDR3 reads CASSSDFSHGYEQYF. In DNA, the CDR3 is TGTGCCAGCAGCTCGGACTTCTCCCACGGGTACGAGCAGTACTTC.

Regarding this clonotype: This sequence may be a read error, since a much larger clone differs from it by one base. This CDR3 is CVSSLGIGYGYTF. For the CDR3, the DNA is TGTGTCAGCAGCTTAGGGATTGGCTATGGCTACACCTTC. The rearrangement uses TRBV11-2 and TRBJ1-2, with D unresolved. Germline V gives CDR1 SGHAT, CDR2 FQNNGV. The CDR3 is made up of 13 amino acids.

This clonotype was recorded a few times. The CDR3 here is CASSLGGRDEQFF. CDR3 DNA sequence: TGTGCCAGCAGCTTAGGGGGCCGGGATGAGCAGTTCTTC. This chain joins TRBV11-2 and TRBJ2-1, with a possible D match to TRBD1 (5 bases). With 1 base removed from V and 8 bases from J, the gap between germline ends came to 9 bases. Germline assignment: CDR1 SGHAT and CDR2 FQNNGV. The CDR3 totals 13 residues.

This clonotype was seen just once. V usage is TRBV20-1 and J usage is TRBJ1-5; TRBD1 might be the D (5 bases). Germline V gives CDR1 DFQATT, CDR2 SNEGSKA (reference sequence). The length of the CDR3 is 13 residues. Between the trimmed V and J ends, which lost 3 bases and 4 bases, there was a span of 10 bases. This CDR3 reads CSASDRKNQPQHF. CDR3 nucleotides: TGCAGTGCTAGTGACAGAAAAAATCAGCCCCAGCATTTT.

The CDR3 coding sequence is TGCAGTGCTAGAGATTTGGGGAATGAGCAGTTCTTC. Amino acid sequence: CSARDLGNEQFF. The chain links TRBV20-1 to TRBJ2-1; unclear D gene. This CDR3 has 12 residues. Per the germline V gene, CDR1 is DFQATT and CDR2 is SNEGSKA (reference sequence). Trimming shortened V by 0 bases and J by 7 bases, and 7 bases separated the two germline ends.

The chain links TRBV28 to TRBJ2-1; 14 bases line up with TRBD2. V lost 4 bases and J lost 5; bases outside the gene matches: 7. The CDR3 is 17 residues long. From germline, CDR1 is MDHEN and CDR2 SYDVKM. The CDR3 DNA is TGTGCCAGCAGTTCTAGAGGGACTAGCGGGAGCCACAATGAGCAGTTCTTC. Protein product: CASSSRGTSGSHNEQFF.

Turning to this clonotype: A read error is possible here, since a much larger clone lies one base away. The chain has TRBV27 and TRBJ1-6; D ambiguous. Germline V gene data show CDR1 as MNHEY and CDR2 as SMNVEV (reference sequence). The CDR3 loop spans 13 amino acids. This chain's CDR3 is CASGESCNSPLHF. The CDR3 nucleotides are TGTGCCAGCGGAGAGTCCTGTAATTCACCCCTCCACTTT.

The V and J genes are TRBV7-9 and TRBJ1-1, with a possible D match to TRBD1 (5 bases). In germline, CDR1 is SEHNR, CDR2 FQNEAQ (reference sequence). The CDR3 runs to 13 residues. Deletions cut 4 bases from V and 7 bases from J, with 13 bases between. CDR3 nucleotide sequence: TGTGCCAGCAGCTCTCAGGGAGCGGTTGAAGCTTTCTTT. Residues: CASSSQGAVEAFF.

This rearrangement joins TRBV12-3 or TRBV12-4 to TRBJ2-7; D perhaps matches TRBD1 (6 bases). Trimming shortened V by 5 bases and J by 2 bases, and 13 bases separated the two germline ends. The CDR3 sequence is 14 residues long. CDR3 coding DNA: TGTGCCAGCAGTCTACAGGGACGGACCTACGAGCAGTACTTC. Translated, it gives CASSLQGRTYEQYF.

V and J are TRBV10-2 and TRBJ2-1, with 14 positions matching TRBD2. V shed 4 bases and J 7 bases; nucleotides not matched to a gene: 6. There are 16 residues in the CDR3. Germline CDR1 WSHSY, CDR2 SAAADI. The CDR3 spells CASSGRGLAGVNEQFF. Written as DNA, the CDR3 is TGCGCCAGCAGTGGAAGGGGACTAGCGGGAGTGAATGAGCAGTTCTTC.

The chain recombines TRBV29-1 with TRBJ2-1; 11 bases agree with TRBD1. The germline CDR1 and CDR2 sequences are SQVTM and ANQGSEA. This CDR3 is 13 amino acids long. The V gene end was trimmed by 3 bases and the J gene end by 9 bases; junction bases not matched to a gene: 4. The CDR3, as DNA: TGCAGCGTTGAGACGGGACAGGGGGTTGAGCAGTTCTTC. This gives the protein CSVETGQGVEQFF.

The chain couples TRBV11-2 to TRBJ2-7; perhaps TRBD1 as D (5 bases). Germline V CDR1 and CDR2: SGHAT, FQNNGV. This CDR3 comprises 14 residues. V was pared by 5 bases and J by 1 base, with 12 bases between. DNA of the CDR3: TGTGCCAGCAGCGTCCAAGGGGCATCCTACGAGCAGTACTTC. It codes for CASSVQGASYEQYF.

V gene TRBV5-1 combines with J gene TRBJ2-7, with 8 nucleotides matching TRBD1. The CDR3 runs 14 residues. Germline V CDR1 and CDR2: SGHRS, YFSETQ. V lost 2 bases, J lost 4 bases, and 5 bases stayed unmatched. DNA of the CDR3: TGCGCCAGCAGCTTCTCCACAGGGGGATACGAGCAGTACTTC. It translates to CASSFSTGGYEQYF.

The rearrangement joins TRBV28 to TRBJ2-3; D unclear. V lost 5 bases, J lost 1 base, and 10 bases lay in between. This CDR3 comprises 14 residues. The V gene's germline CDR1 is MDHEN and CDR2 SYDVKM. This CDR3 is CASSPGAGTDTQYF. The CDR3 DNA is TGTGCCAGCAGTCCCGGCGCGGGCACAGATACGCAGTATTTT.

The rearrangement links TRBV10-3 to TRBJ2-1, with 14 bases that match TRBD2. The CDR3 runs 17 residues. The J segment lost 6 bases and the V segment lost 7 bases, leaving 11 bases of the junction unmatched. The V gene's germline CDR1 is ENHRY and CDR2 SYGVKD. DNA for the CDR3: TGTGCCATCAAAGGGACTAGCGGGAGAGGGAGGGTCAATGAGCAGTTCTTC. Translating it yields CAIKGTSGRGRVNEQFF.

The genes are TRBV6-6 and TRBJ2-5, with D unresolved. Germline V lookup: CDR1 MNHNY, CDR2 SVGAGI (reference sequence). The CDR3 has 14 amino acids. The germline V and J ends were trimmed by 2 bases and 5 bases, with 12 bases remaining between them. CDR3: CASSYPDRTETQYF. The CDR3 DNA is TGTGCCAGCAGTTACCCGGACCGGACGGAGACCCAGTACTTC.

The chain is built from TRBV6-5 and TRBJ2-1; D call uncertain. The CDR3 is made up of 12 amino acids. The germline CDR1 and CDR2 sequences are MNHEY and SVGAGI. V lost 0 bases and J lost 9, with 6 bases in between. CDR3 residues: CASSYSLGEQFF. The CDR3 nucleotides read TGTGCCAGCAGTTACTCGCTGGGTGAGCAGTTCTTC.

The J gene is TRBJ2-7, the V gene TRBV25-1; 10 bases line up with TRBD1. CDR1 and CDR2 (germline): MGHDK, SYGVNS. This CDR3 has 14 amino acids. After removal of 3 bases from V and 6 bases from J, the junction contained 5 bases not matched to a gene. DNA for the CDR3: TGTGCCAGCAGTGACGGGACAGGGGATAGCGAGCAGTACTTC. Protein sequence: CASSDGTGDSEQYF.

Details on this clonotype: The CDR3 carries no conserved terminal phenylalanine or tryptophan, so it likely arises from a read error. The V gene is TRBV25-1, the J gene TRBJ2-6; TRBD1 might be the D (6 bases). CDR1 is MGHDK, CDR2 SYGVNS, per germline. Trimming removed 2 bases at V and 0 bases at J, with 8 bases between. CDR3 length: 16 residues. CDR3 amino acids: CASSEGRGSGANVLTS. The CDR3 DNA reads TGTGCCAGCAGTGAAGGCAGGGGCTCTGGGGCCAACGTCCTGACTTCC.

This rearrangement joins TRBV11-3 to TRBJ2-3, with D possibly being TRBD1 or TRBD2 (5 bases each). This CDR3 comprises 14 residues. CDR1 is SGHNT and CDR2 is YENEEA in the germline V gene. Trimming cost V 5 bases and J 9 bases, with 18 bases left between them. CDR3 region: CASSQGRMFGTQYF. Written as DNA, the CDR3 is TGTGCCAGCAGCCAGGGACGGATGTTCGGGACGCAGTATTTT.